Presented here are 20 T cell receptor beta chains from one specimen sequenced in a study of T-cell reconstitution after alpha-beta-depleted transplantation in children. Preparation of the TCRbeta library used unique molecular identifiers. Via MiXCR, TCRdb re-called the PCR reads, giving one row per CDR3 protein. The profile shows 500,000 or so distinct CDR3 sequences, about 33% of them singletons. The starting material was PBMCs from the stem cell graft donor, obtained from the stem cell graft. The receptors derive from a human donor who donated a stem cell graft to a child with aplastic anemia.

The CDR3 DNA sequence: TGTGCCAGCAGTTATTTGGGTAAGCCCCAGCATTTT. Protein product: CASSYLGKPQHF. The V gene is TRBV6-5, the J gene TRBJ1-5; D gene uncertain. This CDR3 region has 12 residues. Germline V lookup: CDR1 MNHEY, CDR2 SVGAGI. Trimming stripped 3 bases from V and 8 bases from J, with 8 bases between.

This clonotype was observed a few times. V is TRBV4-3 and J is TRBJ2-1; D is unclear. The CDR3 runs to 13 residues. The germline V and J ends were trimmed by 1 base and 6 bases, with 7 bases remaining between them. The germline CDR1 and CDR2 sequences are LGHNA and YSLEER. For the CDR3, the DNA is TGCGCCAGCAGCCAAGTCAACGCCAATGAGCAGTTCTTC. Its protein is CASSQVNANEQFF.

This rearrangement joins TRBV24-1 to TRBJ1-1; unclear D gene. The ends were cut back, 3 bases at V and 10 bases at J, with 17 bases in the middle. CDR3 length equals 14 residues. Germline lookup yields CDR1 KGHDR and CDR2 SFDVKD. As DNA, the CDR3 is TGTGCCACCAGTGATCTTGCGTCCCCGGAAGGAGCTTTCTTT. It yields the protein CATSDLASPEGAFF.

The chain uses TRBV7-6 and TRBJ2-5; D may correspond to TRBD1 or TRBD2 (5 bases each). Trimming stripped 3 bases from V and 5 bases from J, with 13 bases between. The CDR3 sequence is 14 residues long. The germline gives CDR1 SGHVS, CDR2 FNYEAQ. CDR3 DNA: TGTGCCAGCAGCTTGGGGGTAGAGGGGGAGACCCAGTACTTC. Its protein is CASSLGVEGETQYF.

Points on this clonotype: Germline and junction disagree at one end, which may indicate a read error. This rearrangement joins TRBV12-3 or TRBV12-4 to TRBJ1-2, with 7 nucleotides matching TRBD1. The CDR3 runs 15 residues. The CDR3 region is CASSHRDREGYGYAF. CDR3 sequence (DNA): TGTGCCAGCAGTCACCGTGACAGGGAAGGCTATGGCTACGCCTTC.

This clonotype was found a few times. This sequence joins TRBV27 and TRBJ2-3; TRBD2 matches 8 bases. The CDR3 runs to 14 residues. Germline assignment: CDR1 MNHEY and CDR2 SMNVEV (reference sequence). V lost 4 bases and J lost 4; bases outside the gene matches: 4. CDR3 sequence reads: CASSSGGAPDTQYF. CDR3 in DNA: TGTGCCAGCAGTTCCGGGGGGGCCCCAGATACGCAGTATTTT.

This clonotype was seen a few times. The chain carries TRBV5-1 and TRBJ1-4; possibly TRBD1 for D (6 bases). Germline lookup yields CDR1 SGHRS and CDR2 YFSETQ. This CDR3 region has 13 residues. The V end was cut by 7 bases, the J end by 2 bases, with 9 bases between. CDR3 in DNA: TGCGCCAGCGGCACAGGGACTAATGAAAAACTGTTTTTT. It is translated as CASGTGTNEKLFF. Complete variable domain (other parts from reference TRBV5-1 and TRBJ1-4): KAGVTQTPRYLIKTRGQQVTLSCSPISGHRSVSWYQQTPGQGLQFLFEYFSETQRNKGNFPGRFSGRQFSNSRSEMNVSTLELGDSALYLCASGTGTNEKLFFGSGTQLSVL.

This sequence joins TRBV20-1 and TRBJ1-1; no firm D call. There are 12 residues in the CDR3. Trimming removed 4 bases at V and 0 bases at J, with 6 bases between. Germline V gene lookup returns CDR1 DFQATT and CDR2 SNEGSKA (reference sequence). CDR3 residues: CSAKPLNTEAFF. The CDR3, as DNA: TGCAGTGCTAAACCTTTGAACACTGAAGCTTTCTTT.

This clonotype was counted between two and nine times. CDR3 protein: CAISTGTSEEQYV. The CDR3 DNA follows: TGTGCCATCAGCACCGGGACTAGTGAAGAGCAGTACGTC. V is TRBV10-3 and J is TRBJ2-7, with 8 bases aligning to TRBD2. The V gene end was trimmed by 6 bases and the J gene end by 7 bases; junction bases not matched to a gene: 8. The CDR3 loop spans 13 amino acids. Looked up from germline, CDR1 is ENHRY and CDR2 is SYGVKD.

The gene calls are TRBV19 and TRBJ2-7; the D gene is possibly TRBD2 (5 bases). The CDR3 has 14 amino acids. Trimming cost V 4 bases and J 1 base, with 11 bases left between them. CDR1 is LNHDA and CDR2 is SQIVND in the germline V gene (reference sequence). The CDR3 region is CASSNTGKSYEQYF. As DNA, the CDR3 is TGTGCCAGTAGTAATACGGGGAAATCCTACGAGCAGTACTTC.

This clonotype was seen more than once but under ten times. V and J are TRBV11-2 and TRBJ1-4; D gene uncertain. Trimming removed 6 bases from V and 0 bases from J, with 11 bases in between. This CDR3 comprises 15 residues. CDR1 SGHAT and CDR2 FQNNGV come from the germline V gene. This CDR3 reads CASRLTPATNEKLFF. The CDR3 coding sequence is TGTGCCAGCAGGTTAACACCTGCAACTAATGAAAAACTGTTTTTT.

V is TRBV7-9 and J is TRBJ2-1; the match to TRBD2 covers 10 bases. Germline trimming cut 5 bases from V and 10 bases from J; bases unmatched to any gene: 5. The germline gives CDR1 SEHNR, CDR2 FQNEAQ (reference sequence). The CDR3 is 13 residues long. The CDR3 loop reads CASSALAGAEQFF. The CDR3 nucleotides read TGTGCCAGCAGCGCGCTAGCGGGAGCCGAGCAGTTCTTC.

This chain links TRBV15 with TRBJ2-3, with 7 bases that match TRBD2. The CDR3 consists of 15 residues. Germline CDR1 is LNHNV and CDR2 is YYDKDF (reference sequence). J gave up 5 bases and V 3 bases, and 8 bases lay outside the gene matches. This CDR3 is CATSRLERDGDTQYF. The CDR3, as DNA: TGTGCCACCAGCAGGTTAGAGCGGGATGGAGATACGCAGTATTTT.

This clonotype was counted once. The chain is built from TRBV12-3 or TRBV12-4 and TRBJ2-4, with D perhaps TRBD2 (6 bases). The CDR3 spans 16 residues. V shed 4 bases and J shed 2 bases, with 15 bases lying between them. CDR3 sequence (DNA): TGTGCCAGCAGTTGGGGAGGCGGGTGGTCCAAAAACATTCAGTACTTC. This translates into CASSWGGGWSKNIQYF.

This clonotype was found a few times. The V call is TRBV29-1, the J call TRBJ1-1; D is unresolved. The V and J ends lost 4 bases and 4 bases respectively, with 7 bases between them. The V gene's germline CDR1 is SQVTM and CDR2 ANQGSEA. The CDR3 totals 11 residues. CDR3 sequence (DNA): TGCAGCGTTGCCGTGTCCACTGAAGCTTTCTTT. This gives the protein CSVAVSTEAFF.

This clonotype was counted a few times. The rearrangement links TRBV30 to TRBJ2-1, with 7 nucleotides matching TRBD1. This CDR3 spans 14 amino acids. V lost 1 base, J lost 2 bases, and 2 bases stayed unmatched. Germline V gene data show CDR1 as GTSNPN and CDR2 as SVGIG (reference sequence). CDR3 coding DNA: TGTGCCTGGAGTGAAGGGGGCCCCTACAATGAGCAGTTCTTC. Translating it yields CAWSEGGPYNEQFF.

In its sample, this clonotype was seen a few times. J is TRBJ2-3 and V is TRBV7-2; 11 bases map to TRBD2. The junction had 7 bases not matched to a gene; V was cut back by 5 bases and J by 6 bases. Germline loops: CDR1 SGHTA, CDR2 FQGNSA. This CDR3 contains 15 residues. CDR3 coding DNA: TGTGCCAGCAGCCTGGCGGGACTAGCGGCCGATACGCAGTATTTT. Translated: CASSLAGLAADTQYF.

The chain joins TRBV12-3 or TRBV12-4 to TRBJ2-5; 7 nucleotides match TRBD1. V gave up 6 bases and J gave up 4 bases; unmatched junction bases: 8. The length of the CDR3 is 14 residues. CDR3: CASRPDRVRETQYF. The CDR3 DNA is TGTGCCAGCAGACCAGACAGGGTGAGAGAGACCCAGTACTTC.

This clonotype was seen a handful of times. The DNA for the CDR3 is TGTGCCAGCAGCTTCGGCCGCCCTTACGAGCAGTACTTC. Its translation is CASSFGRPYEQYF. This rearrangement joins TRBV5-5 to TRBJ2-7; D remains unclear. CDR1 and CDR2 (germline): SGHKS, YYEKEE (reference sequence). The CDR3 consists of 13 residues. Trimming shortened V by 2 bases and J by 4 bases, and 10 bases separated the two germline ends.

The chain joins TRBV28 to TRBJ2-1, with 8 bases matching TRBD1. The ends lost 3 bases at V and 7 bases at J; junction bases unmatched: 5. The CDR3 is made up of 14 amino acids. CDR1 is MDHEN, CDR2 SYDVKM, per germline. The DNA of the CDR3 is TGTGCCAGCAGTTTCCCAGGGGGCTTTAATGAGCAGTTCTTC. It translates to CASSFPGGFNEQFF.